This entry describes one T cell receptor (beta chain). As yet, its antigen is unknown. Unique molecular identifiers were carried by the TCR beta cDNA libraries. TCRdb itself ran the PCR reads through MiXCR, one entry per CDR3 protein. The table has 380,000 or so distinct CDR3 sequences, approximately 38% seen once; the top ten hold about an eighth. The data belong to a study of post-analysis software for immune sequencing data. Overall study results and limits: When patients were compared with controls, about 5 TRBV segments were more frequent, TRBV5-6, TRBV5-1 and TRBV20-1 among them. Comparison with controls showed significantly lower normalized Chao1 diversity in multiple sclerosis patients.

The germline V gene has CDR1 MGHRA and CDR2 YSYEKL. V was pared by 0 bases and J by 7 bases, with 8 bases of the junction left unmatched. This CDR3 is built from 15 residues. Sequencing was carried out using blood. V usage is TRBV4-1 and J usage is TRBJ2-7, with TRBD1 identical over 8 bases. The receptor comes from a girl aged 5 to 17 with multiple sclerosis. CDR3 coding DNA: TGCGCCAGCAGCCAAGACGGTCAGGGGGCCGGGGAGCAGTACTTC. Translated, it gives CASSQDGQGAGEQYF.